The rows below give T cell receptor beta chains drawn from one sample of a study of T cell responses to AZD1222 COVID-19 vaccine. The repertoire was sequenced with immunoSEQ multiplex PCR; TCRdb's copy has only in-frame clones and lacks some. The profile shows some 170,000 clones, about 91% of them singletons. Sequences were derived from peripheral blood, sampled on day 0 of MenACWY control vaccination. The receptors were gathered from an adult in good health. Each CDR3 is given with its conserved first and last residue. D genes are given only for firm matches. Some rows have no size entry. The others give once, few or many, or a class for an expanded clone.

CDR3: CATTLRGRGNTEAFF; DNA: TGTGCCACCACTTTGCGGGGCAGGGGAAACACTGAAGCTTTCTTT; size: -; D: -; J: TRBJ1-1; V: TRBV15
CDR3: CASSRGQLGTDTQYF; DNA: TGTGCCAGCAGCAGGGGACAGCTAGGGACAGATACGCAGTATTTT; size: -; D: TRBD1; J: TRBJ2-3; V: TRBV7-3
CDR3: CASSLVGQSTDTQYF; DNA: TGTGCCAGCAGCTTAGTGGGGCAGAGCACAGATACGCAGTATTTT; size: -; D: -; J: TRBJ2-3; V: TRBV7-2
CDR3: CASSWHIKGEQYF; DNA: TGTGCCAGCAGTTGGCATATCAAGGGTGAGCAGTACTTC; size: -; D: -; J: TRBJ2-7; V: TRBV12-3/TRBV12-4
CDR3: CAWSGGAVPEAFF; DNA: TGTGCCTGGAGTGGGGGAGCCGTTCCCGAAGCTTTCTTT; size: -; D: -; J: TRBJ1-1; V: TRBV30
CDR3: CASSQDGDWRYEQYF; DNA: TGTGCCAGCAGCCAAGATGGGGACTGGAGGTACGAGCAGTACTTC; size: -; D: -; J: TRBJ2-7; V: TRBV3-1/TRBV3-2
CDR3: CASSPRTEEQYF; DNA: TGTGCCAGCAGCCCCCGGACTGAAGAGCAGTACTTC; size: -; D: -; J: TRBJ2-7; V: TRBV7-8
CDR3: CASSTDPNQPQHF; DNA: TGCGCCAGCAGCACGGACCCCAATCAGCCCCAGCATTTT; size: -; D: -; J: TRBJ1-5; V: TRBV5-1
CDR3: CASSLNLAGGRGEQYF; DNA: TGTGCCAGCAGTTTAAATCTAGCGGGAGGGAGGGGAGAGCAGTACTTC; size: once; D: TRBD2; J: TRBJ2-7; V: TRBV27
CDR3: CASAGGSSDEQYF; DNA: TGTGCCAGCGCTGGCGGGAGTTCGGACGAGCAGTACTTC; size: -; D: TRBD2; J: TRBJ2-7; V: TRBV9
CDR3: CASRLTSGSTYEQYF; DNA: TGTGCCAGCAGGCTAACTAGCGGGTCAACCTACGAGCAGTACTTC; size: -; D: TRBD2; J: TRBJ2-7; V: TRBV7-2
CDR3: CASSAGTGEFNEQFF; DNA: TGTGCCAGCAGTGCGGGGACAGGGGAATTCAATGAGCAGTTCTTC; size: -; D: TRBD1; J: TRBJ2-1; V: TRBV6-4
CDR3: CAISAVGRGDNEQFF; DNA: TGTGCCATCAGTGCAGTGGGCAGGGGGGACAATGAGCAGTTCTTC; size: -; D: -; J: TRBJ2-1; V: TRBV10-3
CDR3: CASSLGSAISPRGYTF; DNA: TGTGCCAGCAGCTTAGGTTCCGCAATCAGTCCCCGGGGCTACACCTTC; size: -; D: -; J: TRBJ1-2; V: TRBV7-9
CDR3: CASGGWTGVVEQYF; DNA: TGTGCCAGCGGGGGGTGGACAGGGGTGGTCGAGCAGTACTTC; size: -; D: TRBD1; J: TRBJ2-7; V: TRBV6-5
CDR3: CASSAQRGQGTYEQYF; DNA: TGTGCCAGCAGTGCCCAGAGAGGGCAGGGAACCTACGAGCAGTACTTC; size: -; D: -; J: TRBJ2-7; V: TRBV25-1
CDR3: CASSLGTSKGVQFF; DNA: TGTGCCAGCAGCCTCGGGACCTCGAAGGGTGTGCAGTTCTTC; size: -; D: -; J: TRBJ2-1; V: TRBV11-1
CDR3: CASSTWWKRSTGELFF; DNA: TGTGCCAGTAGTACTTGGTGGAAAAGGAGCACCGGGGAGCTGTTTTTT; size: -; D: -; J: TRBJ2-2; V: TRBV19
CDR3: CASSASGTGNNEQFF; DNA: TGTGCCAGCAGCGCCAGCGGGACAGGGAACAATGAGCAGTTCTTC; size: -; D: TRBD1; J: TRBJ2-1; V: TRBV9
CDR3: CASSLGGWGSEQYF; DNA: TGTGCCAGCAGTTTGGGGGGTTGGGGGAGCGAGCAGTACTTC; size: once; D: -; J: TRBJ2-7; V: TRBV28
CDR3: CATSPRGRTDTQYF; DNA: TGTGCCACCAGTCCCAGGGGTCGAACAGATACGCAGTATTTT; size: -; D: -; J: TRBJ2-3; V: TRBV24-1
CDR3: CASSPTRTGNTGELFF; DNA: TGTGCCAGCAGTCCGACCAGGACAGGCAACACCGGGGAGCTGTTTTTT; size: -; D: TRBD1; J: TRBJ2-2; V: TRBV27
CDR3: CASSPRREADYGYTF; DNA: TGTGCCAGCTCACCCCGCAGGGAGGCTGACTATGGCTACACCTTC; size: once; D: -; J: TRBJ1-2; V: TRBV18
CDR3: CASSDRTGMNTEAFF; DNA: TGTGCCAGCAGTGATAGGACAGGGATGAACACTGAAGCTTTCTTT; size: -; D: TRBD1; J: TRBJ1-1; V: TRBV6-6
CDR3: CASSPEGREGSTDTQYF; DNA: TGCGCCAGCAGCCCCGAGGGGCGGGAGGGTAGCACAGATACGCAGTATTTT; size: -; D: TRBD2; J: TRBJ2-3; V: TRBV5-1
CDR3: CASSFGGQLQETQYF; DNA: TGTGCCAGTAGTTTTGGTGGACAGTTACAAGAGACCCAGTACTTC; size: -; D: -; J: TRBJ2-5; V: TRBV19
CDR3: CASSLASVDGYTF; DNA: TGTGCCAGCAGCTTAGCCTCGGTGGATGGCTACACCTTC; size: -; D: -; J: TRBJ1-2; V: TRBV7-9
CDR3: CASSPTDRSNTGELFF; DNA: TGTGCCAGCAGCCCAACGGACAGATCGAACACCGGGGAGCTGTTTTTT; size: -; D: -; J: TRBJ2-2; V: TRBV7-9
CDR3: CASSQDTLANTEAFF; DNA: TGCGCCAGCAGCCAAGATACCTTGGCGAACACTGAAGCTTTCTTT; size: -; D: -; J: TRBJ1-1; V: TRBV4-3
CDR3: CASSIVWTANQPQHF; DNA: TGTGCCAGTAGTATAGTATGGACAGCTAATCAGCCCCAGCATTTT; size: few; D: -; J: TRBJ1-5; V: TRBV19
CDR3: CASSLDSGTGGKLFF; DNA: TGTGCCAGCAGCTTAGATTCCGGGACAGGGGGAAAACTGTTTTTT; size: -; D: TRBD1; J: TRBJ1-4; V: TRBV7-9
CDR3: CASSFGGVYNEQFF; DNA: TGCGCCAGCAGCTTCGGGGGGGTATACAATGAGCAGTTCTTC; size: -; D: TRBD2; J: TRBJ2-1; V: TRBV5-1
CDR3: CASSGTGIQPQHF; DNA: TGTGCCAGCAGCGGGACAGGGATTCAGCCCCAGCATTTT; size: -; D: TRBD1; J: TRBJ1-5; V: TRBV2
CDR3: CASSVVQGTGELFF; DNA: TGTGCCAGCAGCGTTGTGCAGGGGACCGGGGAGCTGTTTTTT; size: once; D: -; J: TRBJ2-2; V: TRBV9
CDR3: CASSVDRDSVNTEAFF; DNA: TGTGCCAGCAGCGTAGATAGGGATTCGGTGAACACTGAAGCTTTCTTT; size: -; D: -; J: TRBJ1-1; V: TRBV9
CDR3: CATSARGYEETQYF; DNA: TGTGCCACTTCTGCCCGGGGATATGAAGAGACCCAGTACTTC; size: -; D: -; J: TRBJ2-5; V: TRBV24-1
CDR3: CASSPRQSGSNEQFF; DNA: TGTGCCAGCAGCCCGCGACAGTCCGGGAGCAATGAGCAGTTCTTC; size: -; D: -; J: TRBJ2-1; V: TRBV7-6
CDR3: CASRRTGDYEQYF; DNA: TGTGCCAGTAGGAGGACAGGGGATTACGAGCAGTACTTC; size: -; D: TRBD1; J: TRBJ2-7; V: TRBV19
CDR3: CASSLVSGNYGYTF; DNA: TGCGCCAGCAGCTTGGTTTCGGGGAACTATGGCTACACCTTC; size: -; D: -; J: TRBJ1-2; V: TRBV5-1
CDR3: CASSLGTGKREKLFF; DNA: TGTGCCAGCAGTCTAGGGACAGGGAAGAGAGAAAAACTGTTTTTT; size: -; D: TRBD1; J: TRBJ1-4; V: TRBV28
CDR3: CASSLKAGGTDTQYF; DNA: TGTGCCAGCAGCTTAAAAGCGGGAGGGACAGATACGCAGTATTTT; size: -; D: TRBD2; J: TRBJ2-3; V: TRBV7-7
CDR3: CASKPATSSYNEQFF; DNA: TGTGCCAGCAAACCCGCCACAAGCTCCTACAATGAGCAGTTCTTC; size: once; D: -; J: TRBJ2-1; V: TRBV28
CDR3: CASSQESFGNTIYF; DNA: TGCGCCAGCAGCCAAGAATCCTTTGGAAACACCATATATTTT; size: -; D: -; J: TRBJ1-3; V: TRBV4-1
CDR3: CASSLEPGRETQYF; DNA: TGCGCCAGCAGCTTGGAACCAGGGAGAGAGACCCAGTACTTC; size: -; D: -; J: TRBJ2-5; V: TRBV5-1
CDR3: CSVEDRGMNTEAFF; DNA: TGCAGCGTTGAAGATCGGGGGATGAACACTGAAGCTTTCTTT; size: -; D: -; J: TRBJ1-1; V: TRBV29-1
CDR3: CASTQRLQERTNYGYTF; DNA: TGTGCCAGTACCCAGAGGTTACAGGAAAGGACTAACTATGGCTACACCTTC; size: -; D: -; J: TRBJ1-2; V: TRBV19
CDR3: CSAVGGPYEQYF; DNA: TGCAGCGCCGTGGGAGGGCCCTACGAGCAGTACTTC; size: -; D: TRBD2; J: TRBJ2-7; V: TRBV29-1
CDR3: CASSPPVGYEQYF; DNA: TGTGCCAGCAGCCCTCCCGTAGGGTACGAGCAGTACTTC; size: once; D: -; J: TRBJ2-7; V: TRBV7-9
CDR3: CASTITRDRGPAQHF; DNA: TGTGCCAGCACCATCACTCGTGACAGGGGGCCGGCCCAGCATTTT; size: -; D: TRBD1; J: TRBJ1-5; V: TRBV6-5
CDR3: CASRSFKGKTGVTDTQYF; DNA: TGTGCCAGCAGGAGTTTTAAAGGGAAGACAGGAGTCACAGATACGCAGTATTTT; size: -; D: -; J: TRBJ2-3; V: TRBV28
CDR3: CASSGGTSGRATLEQFF; DNA: TGTGCCAGCAGCGGGGGGACTAGCGGGAGGGCTACCCTCGAGCAGTTCTTC; size: -; D: TRBD2; J: TRBJ2-1; V: TRBV9
CDR3: CASSPGTSGAFSEEFF; DNA: TGTGCCAGTAGTCCGGGGACTAGCGGGGCCTTTAGCGAGGAGTTCTTC; size: -; D: TRBD2; J: TRBJ2-1; V: TRBV19
CDR3: CASSVVLGTDGYTF; DNA: TGTGCCAGCAGCGTAGTACTAGGGACAGATGGCTACACCTTC; size: -; D: TRBD1; J: TRBJ1-2; V: TRBV9
CDR3: CASSIMASSGNTIYF; DNA: TGTGCCAGTAGTATTATGGCGTCCTCTGGAAACACCATATATTTT; size: -; D: -; J: TRBJ1-3; V: TRBV19